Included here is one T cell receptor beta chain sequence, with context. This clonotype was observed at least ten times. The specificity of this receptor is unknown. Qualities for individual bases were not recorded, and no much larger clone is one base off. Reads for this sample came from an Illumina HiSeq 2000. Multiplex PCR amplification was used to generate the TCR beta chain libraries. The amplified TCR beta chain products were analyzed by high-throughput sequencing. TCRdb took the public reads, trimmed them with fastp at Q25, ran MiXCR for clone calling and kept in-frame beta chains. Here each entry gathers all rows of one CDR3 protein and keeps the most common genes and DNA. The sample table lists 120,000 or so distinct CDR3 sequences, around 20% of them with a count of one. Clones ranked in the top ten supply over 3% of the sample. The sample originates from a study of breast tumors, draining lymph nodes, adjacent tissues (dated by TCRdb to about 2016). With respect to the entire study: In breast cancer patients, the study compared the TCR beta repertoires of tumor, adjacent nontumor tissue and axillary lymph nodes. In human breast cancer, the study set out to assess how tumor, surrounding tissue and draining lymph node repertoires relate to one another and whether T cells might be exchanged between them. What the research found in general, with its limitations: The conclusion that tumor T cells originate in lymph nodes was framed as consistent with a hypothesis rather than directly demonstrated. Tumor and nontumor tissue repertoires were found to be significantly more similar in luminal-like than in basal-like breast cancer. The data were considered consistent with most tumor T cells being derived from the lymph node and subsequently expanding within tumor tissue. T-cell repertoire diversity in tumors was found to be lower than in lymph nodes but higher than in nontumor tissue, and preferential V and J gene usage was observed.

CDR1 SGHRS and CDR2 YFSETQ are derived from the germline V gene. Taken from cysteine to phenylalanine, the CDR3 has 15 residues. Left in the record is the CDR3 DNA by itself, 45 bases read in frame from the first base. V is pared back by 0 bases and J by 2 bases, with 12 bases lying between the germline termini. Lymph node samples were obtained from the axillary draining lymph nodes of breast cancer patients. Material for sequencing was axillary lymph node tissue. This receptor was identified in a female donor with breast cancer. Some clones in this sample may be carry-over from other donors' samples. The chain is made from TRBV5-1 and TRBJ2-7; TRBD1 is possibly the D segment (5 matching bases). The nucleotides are TGCGCCAGCAGCTTGGCCCCGACAGCCGCCTACGAGCAGTACTTC. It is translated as CASSLAPTAAYEQYF.